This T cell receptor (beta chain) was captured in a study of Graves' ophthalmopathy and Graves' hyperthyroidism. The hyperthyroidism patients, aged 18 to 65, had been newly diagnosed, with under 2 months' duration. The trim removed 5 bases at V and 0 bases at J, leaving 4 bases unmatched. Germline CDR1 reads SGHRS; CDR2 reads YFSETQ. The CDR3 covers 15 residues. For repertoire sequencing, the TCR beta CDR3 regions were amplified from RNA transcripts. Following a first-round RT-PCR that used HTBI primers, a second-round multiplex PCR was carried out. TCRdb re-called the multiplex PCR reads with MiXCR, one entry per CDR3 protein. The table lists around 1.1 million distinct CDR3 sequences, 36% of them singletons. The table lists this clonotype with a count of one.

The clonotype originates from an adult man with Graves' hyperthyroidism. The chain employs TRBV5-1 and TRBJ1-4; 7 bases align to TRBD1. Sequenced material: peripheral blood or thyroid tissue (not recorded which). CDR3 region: CASRGQPATNEKLFF. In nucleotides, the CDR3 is TGCGCCAGCAGGGGACAGCCGGCAACTAATGAAAAACTGTTTTTT.